This T cell receptor (beta chain) was obtained from a study of ipilimumab plus nivolumab after autologous stem cell transplantation (dated by TCRdb to 2020 to 2022). Describing the broader study: The median number of doses that trial patients received was about five for ipilimumab and 8 or 9 for nivolumab. High-risk transplant-naive patients and patients relapsing within 3 years of a first autologous transplant were included in the myeloma cohort. Patients undergoing autologous transplant for high-risk diffuse large B cell lymphoma, mature T cell lymphoma, or multiple myeloma were enrolled in the trial. The intent-to-treat population of the trial consisted of some 36 patients. Results the study describes overall, beyond this receptor: Combined checkpoint inhibition appeared tolerable as post-transplant consolidation, according to the authors' conclusion. The authors stated that profiles of the T cell receptor repertoire, regulatory T cell phenotype and gut microbiota provided a biologic rationale for studying this approach further.

The CDR3 sequence holds 14 residues, the cysteine and phenylalanine included. Only the CDR3 DNA is retained, 42 bases long and in frame from the first base. The V end loses 7 bases and the J end loses 2 bases, and a stretch of 13 bases separates them. The germline V gene (reference sequence) supplies CDR1 LNHDA and CDR2 SQIVND. In regard to this clone: Its target antigen remains unknown. The input lacks base qualities; no much larger clone sits a single base away.

The library came from the immunoSEQ multiplex PCR assay. TCRdb holds this immuneACCESS table with in-frame rearrangements only. Some clones are missing; in checked studies, unresolved V genes explain under half, and the rest has no known cause. The sample includes some 40,000 clones, with 85% to 95% observed a single time. The ten largest clones take up under 0.95% of the sample. Checkpoint therapy was initiated 14 to 28 days after autologous transplant, and ipilimumab was administered at 1 mg/kg intravenously on day 1 of selected weeks. Nivolumab was administered at 3 mg/kg intravenously on day 1 of weeks 1, 4, 7, 10, and every two weeks through week 26. The study was a Phase Ib clinical trial testing combined checkpoint inhibition with ipilimumab and nivolumab as consolidation after autologous stem cell transplantation.

The chain uses TRBV19 and TRBJ2-3; possibly the D gene is TRBD2, per 6 matching bases. The sample was PBMCs, taken in a trial of ipilimumab plus nivolumab as post-transplant consolidation. The sequence was collected from a male donor with multiple myeloma. The DNA is as follows: TGTGCCAGTAAACGGCGGGAATACACAGATACGCAGTATTTT. Its translation is CASKRREYTDTQYF.